The 9 T cell receptor beta chains listed next were all sequenced from one sample in a study of T cells after posttransplantation cyclophosphamide. Assay used: immunoSEQ multiplex PCR; TCRdb lists only in-frame clones, some missing. Of some 54,000 clones detected, roughly 94% appear once; the ten largest clones hold around 2.8%. The sample consisted of PBMCs. The receptors derive from a woman aged 25 to 39 in good health and a related stem cell transplant donor.

This clone was seen a single time. The rearrangement uses TRBV7-3 and TRBJ2-5; the match to TRBD2 covers 8 bases. There are 15 residues in the CDR3. The trim removed 2 bases at V and 2 bases at J, leaving 4 bases unmatched. Germline CDR1 and CDR2: SGHTA and FQGTGA. Here the CDR3 reads CASSLSGGRQETQYF. The CDR3 region has the DNA TGTGCCAGCAGCTTATCGGGGGGGCGGCAAGAGACCCAGTACTTC.

The chain couples TRBV5-6 to TRBJ1-2; D not resolved. Trimming took off 4 bases at V and 4 bases at J, with 14 bases between the two ends. Germline V gene data show CDR1 as SGHDT and CDR2 as YYEEEE. The CDR3 consists of 14 residues. CDR3 sequence reads: CASSPQSGFYGYTF. The CDR3, as DNA: TGTGCCAGCAGCCCTCAATCGGGTTTCTATGGCTACACCTTC.

V usage is TRBV6-5 and J usage is TRBJ1-6, with TRBD1 matching 7 bases. Germline CDR1 MNHEY, CDR2 SVGAGI. The trim removed 6 bases at V and 9 bases at J, leaving 8 bases unmatched. This CDR3 contains 14 residues. The CDR3 DNA follows: TGTGCCAGCAGACAAGACAGGGAGCGTTCACCCCTCCACTTT. Translated: CASRQDRERSPLHF.

This clone was counted a single time. V gene TRBV4-3 combines with J gene TRBJ1-5, with D possibly being TRBD1 (5 bases). Germline lookup yields CDR1 LGHNA and CDR2 YSLEER. The germline V and J ends were trimmed by 3 bases and 4 bases, with 13 bases remaining between them. There are 15 residues in the CDR3. CDR3 sequence (DNA): TGCGCCAGCAGCCAGGACGCTCGGGGGAATCAGCCCCAGCATTTT. Amino acids: CASSQDARGNQPQHF.

The chain carries TRBV7-9 and TRBJ1-2, with 7 positions matching TRBD1. The CDR3 runs to 15 residues. Germline lookup yields CDR1 SEHNR and CDR2 FQNEAQ (reference sequence). The V gene end was trimmed by 1 base and the J gene end by 4 bases; junction bases not matched to a gene: 6. This CDR3 is CASSLDRDSPYGYTF. The CDR3 bases are TGTGCCAGCAGCTTAGATCGGGACAGCCCCTATGGCTACACCTTC.

The chain recombines TRBV28 with TRBJ2-7, with a tentative D call TRBD2 (6 bases). Trimming shortened V by 6 bases and J by 0 bases, and 15 bases separated the two germline ends. The length of the CDR3 is 15 residues. Germline CDR1 MDHEN, CDR2 SYDVKM. This chain's CDR3 is CASSGSLDSSYEQYF. CDR3 bases: TGTGCCAGCAGCGGGAGTCTAGATAGCTCCTACGAGCAGTACTTC.

This clone occurred once. The chain joins TRBV19 to TRBJ1-2; D is perhaps TRBD1 (6 bases). The germline CDR1 and CDR2 sequences are LNHDA and SQIVND (reference sequence). Trimming took off 6 bases at V and 0 bases at J, with 14 bases between the two ends. The CDR3 is made up of 15 amino acids. CDR3 nucleotides: TGTGCCAGTAGACCCAGGGGCGAATCTAACTATGGCTACACCTTC. The encoded protein is CASRPRGESNYGYTF.

The chain has TRBV10-1 and TRBJ2-1; a weak D match, TRBD1 (6 bases). The V end was cut by 0 bases, the J end by 0 bases, with 12 bases between. The CDR3 is 17 residues long. Germline V gives CDR1 WNHNN, CDR2 SYGVQD (reference sequence). This chain's CDR3 is CASSESRGKSSYNEQFF. The DNA for the CDR3 is TGCGCCAGCAGTGAGTCGAGGGGGAAAAGCTCCTACAATGAGCAGTTCTTC.

The rearrangement joins TRBV6-5 to TRBJ2-3, with TRBD2 identical over 8 bases. Looked up from germline, CDR1 is MNHEY and CDR2 is SVGAGI. V trimming: 7 bases; J trimming: 2 bases; junction bases outside the gene matches: 5. The CDR3 sequence is 14 residues long. The CDR3 loop reads CASKSSGATDTQYF. CDR3 nucleotides: TGTGCCAGCAAGAGTAGCGGGGCCACAGATACGCAGTATTTT.